This is a list of T cell receptor beta chains from one sample in a study of T cell repertoires in ileal Crohn's disease. Profiled with immunoSEQ multiplex PCR; TCRdb holds only in-frame clones, not every one. The table has around 710 clones, under 95% seen once. The sequenced material came from ileal tissue. The origin of the receptors is an adult with Crohn's disease. CDR3s leave out the opening cysteine and the closing phenylalanine or tryptophan. Each record gives: CDR3 protein, V gene.

CDR3 protein: ASSHRGSQETQY
V gene: TRBV27

CDR3 protein: ASISRRGAEAF
V gene: TRBV9

CDR3 protein: ASRLSGGGSYEQY
V gene: TRBV27

CDR3 protein: ASSLEGTSFNEQF
V gene: TRBV5-1

CDR3 protein: ASSPSRGLAGNEQF
V gene: TRBV5-4

CDR3 protein: ASSSLLYGYT
V gene: TRBV28

CDR3 protein: ASSMGGAYNYGYT
V gene: TRBV19

CDR3 protein: ASSGPGTVYGYT
V gene: TRBV25-1

CDR3 protein: ATSRDYVAGGNSRGTGELF
V gene: TRBV15

CDR3 protein: SVKPLSGSSYNEQF
V gene: TRBV29-1

CDR3 protein: ASSLTEANYGYT
V gene: TRBV7-2

CDR3 protein: ASSPSGGRAYEQY
V gene: TRBV7-3

CDR3 protein: ASSLDVDNEQF
V gene: TRBV5-6

CDR3 protein: ASSVGQGTQETQY
V gene: TRBV9

CDR3 protein: ASSFNTGNTIY
V gene: TRBV5-8

CDR3 protein: ASSLGSQETQY
V gene: TRBV11-2